This TCR beta chain was captured in a study of blood T cell repertoires in COVID-19 (TCRdb year 2020). Describing the broader study: The collaborator samples originated in the United States, Italy and Spain and spanned the acute and convalescent phases of COVID-19. A freely available public database, intended as a resource for researchers studying the immune response to SARS-CoV-2, is where the repertoires were released. The sample metadata nearly always contained a de-identified subject ID, COVID-19 status, age in years and sex. Where HLA class I and class II types were available, the types were taken from metadata supplied by the sample provider, not from assay-based typing. Deeply sampled blood TCRbeta repertoires from subjects exposed to, actively infected with, or recovered from COVID-19 were included in the dataset. Samples came from the ongoing ImmuneRACE study (first 160 participants) plus 1,254 subjects from 6 global collaborators. The material from the prospective study consisted of cDNA or gDNA derived from T cells, B-cell-depleted T cells, or PBMCs.

Trimming leaves V shorter by 6 bases and J shorter by 4 bases, with the junction holding 9 bases beyond the gene matches. Reading the germline V gene gives CDR1 SGHTA and CDR2 FQGNSA. The CDR3 goes from the cysteine to the phenylalanine over 15 residues. Here the CDR3 DNA is all that survives: 45 bases in frame from base 1. The immunoSEQ Assay, a bias-controlled multiplex PCR, was used to amplify TCRbeta CDR3 regions from genomic DNA. In the original analysis: The number of nucleated cells in each sample was estimated by amplification of reference gene primers within the assay. To quantify the absolute abundance of each unique TCRbeta CDR3 rearrangement, sequence reads were collapsed and filtered. Productive Simpson clonality was computed per sample as the square root of Simpson's diversity index over productive rearrangements. What TCRdb holds here is the immuneACCESS table cut down to in-frame rearrangements. Part of the clones is not present; checked against another copy, under half of the missing clones reflect an unresolved V gene, and the others are unexplained. V and J calls and clone size follow that table, whereas D and trimming were derived from the DNA. The sample table shows about 49,000 clones, and 75% to 90% are seen once. The ten biggest clones cover 2.1% of the sample.

Findings and caveats that apply to the study as a whole: The quantity of clinical and demographic metadata differed by source and by participant and was supplied without curation.

One collaborating source in Seattle enrolled patients during active infection and followed them longitudinally through the course of disease. Collaborating institutions collected whole blood in K2EDTA tubes following their own protocols. For TCRbeta analysis, collaborators shipped samples in one of three forms: frozen whole blood, isolated PBMCs, or DNA extracted from either of those sample types. As regards this clone: Its antigen has not been determined. Per-base quality was not reported, and no clone a single base away is much larger than it.

The sequence was obtained from a woman of 80 years or more with COVID-19, enrolled during active disease. The sample comprised peripheral blood. Recombination joined TRBV7-2 with TRBJ2-1; 7 central nucleotides agree with TRBD1. CDR3 reads: CASSPGQVGYNEQFF. The DNA reads TGTGCCAGCAGTCCCGGACAGGTCGGATACAATGAGCAGTTCTTC.